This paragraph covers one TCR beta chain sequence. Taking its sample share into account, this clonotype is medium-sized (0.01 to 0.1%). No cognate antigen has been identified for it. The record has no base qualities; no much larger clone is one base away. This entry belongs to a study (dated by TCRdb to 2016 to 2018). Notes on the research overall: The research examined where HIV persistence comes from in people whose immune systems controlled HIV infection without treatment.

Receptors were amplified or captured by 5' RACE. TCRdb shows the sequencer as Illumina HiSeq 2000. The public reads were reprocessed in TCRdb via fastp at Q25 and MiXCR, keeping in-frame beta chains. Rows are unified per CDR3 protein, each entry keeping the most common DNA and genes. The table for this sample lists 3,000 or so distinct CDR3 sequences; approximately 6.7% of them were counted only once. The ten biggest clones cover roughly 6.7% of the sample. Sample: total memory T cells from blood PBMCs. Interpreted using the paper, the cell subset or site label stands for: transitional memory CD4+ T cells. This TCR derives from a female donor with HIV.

The CDR3 sequence is CAWNYGTGRRPQHF. At the DNA level, the sequence is TGTGCCTGGAACTATGGGACAGGGAGGAGGCCCCAGCATTTT. Recombination connected TRBV30 to TRBJ1-5; 9 bases in the junction line up with TRBD1. From a lookup of the germline V gene (reference sequence), CDR1 and CDR2 are GTSNPN and SVGIG. The CDR3 runs 14 residues from the cysteine to the phenylalanine. Here the CDR3 DNA is all that survives: 42 bases in frame from base 1. Trimming accounts for 4 bases at V and 9 bases at J, while the number of junction bases matched to no gene is 10.